The clone carrying this TCR beta chain was detected only once. Its specificity is unknown. The repertoire was sequenced with immunoSEQ multiplex PCR; TCRdb's copy has only in-frame clones and lacks some. Of over a million clones detected, around 98.5% appear once; the ten largest clones hold 0.3% to 0.45%. The sample comes from a study of shared clonotypes between healthy human individuals. Whole-study results and caveats: Naive subsets usually exceeded memory subsets in estimated richness. Against clonotypes common to all four donors, non-shared ones had lower generation probabilities. There were few donors, and this limited the genetic and exposure-history diversity represented.

CDR1 LGHNA and CDR2 YSLEER come from the germline V gene. V was pared by 0 bases and J by 0 bases, with 12 bases of the junction left unmatched. The CDR3 is 19 amino acids. The TCR originated in a man under 40 in good health. This chain joins TRBV4-3 and TRBJ2-7, with 9 bases matching TRBD2. Sequencing was carried out using naive CD4+ T cells sorted from blood. Subset noted: CD45RA+ positively selected. The CDR3 nucleotides are TGCGCCAGCAGCCAAGAAGCAAGCGGGAGGCCCCCTTTCTCCTACGAGCAGTACTTC. It yields the protein CASSQEASGRPPFSYEQYF.